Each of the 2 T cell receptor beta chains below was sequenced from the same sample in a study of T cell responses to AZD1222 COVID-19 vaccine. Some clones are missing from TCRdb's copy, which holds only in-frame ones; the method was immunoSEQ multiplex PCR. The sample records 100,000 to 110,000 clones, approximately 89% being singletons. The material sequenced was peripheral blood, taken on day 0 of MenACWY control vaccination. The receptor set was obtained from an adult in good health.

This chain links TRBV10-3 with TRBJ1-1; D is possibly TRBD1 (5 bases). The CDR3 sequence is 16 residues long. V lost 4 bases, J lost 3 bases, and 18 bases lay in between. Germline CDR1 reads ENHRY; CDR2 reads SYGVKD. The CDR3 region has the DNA TGTGCCATCAGTGTTAGGGACGGGTACGTCGACACTGAAGCTTTCTTT. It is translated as CAISVRDGYVDTEAFF.

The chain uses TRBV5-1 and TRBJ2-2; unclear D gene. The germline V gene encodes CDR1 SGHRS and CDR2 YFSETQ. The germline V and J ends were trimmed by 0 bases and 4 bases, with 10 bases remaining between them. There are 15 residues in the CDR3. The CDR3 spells CASSLGQSITGELFF. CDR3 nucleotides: TGCGCCAGCAGCTTGGGCCAGTCAATCACCGGGGAGCTGTTTTTT. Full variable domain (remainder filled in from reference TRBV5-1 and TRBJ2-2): KAGVTQTPRYLIKTRGQQVTLSCSPISGHRSVSWYQQTPGQGLQFLFEYFSETQRNKGNFPGRFSGRQFSNSRSEMNVSTLELGDSALYLCASSLGQSITGELFFGEGSRLTVL.